These T cell receptor beta chains were read from a single sample in a study of blood T cell repertoires in COVID-19. Produced via immunoSEQ multiplex PCR; TCRdb's table is partial and in-frame only. The table shows fewer than 150,000 clones, with about 86% occurring only once. Sequenced: peripheral blood. Every receptor here comes from a woman in her thirties or forties with acute or convalescent COVID-19. Both conserved end residues are part of each CDR3. The D gene is left open where the match is weak. Size is omitted from some rows. Given values are once, few, many or a class for expanded clones.

TRBJ1-5,-,-,TRBV7-9,CASSHVADAGNQPQHF,TGTGCCAGCAGCCACGTCGCAGATGCGGGGAATCAGCCCCAGCATTTT
TRBJ1-5,TRBD1,-,TRBV30,CAAGGAGNQPQHF,TGTGCCGCAGGGGGCGCGGGCAATCAGCCCCAGCATTTT
TRBJ1-2,TRBD1,-,TRBV30,CASRPGTGDDGYTF,TGTGCCTCGCGTCCCGGGACAGGGGATGATGGCTACACCTTC
TRBJ2-3,TRBD2,-,TRBV5-6,CASSFERGGATDTQYF,TGTGCCAGCAGCTTTGAGCGGGGGGGCGCCACAGATACGCAGTATTTT
TRBJ1-6,-,-,TRBV7-3,CASSLRRGGNSPLHF,TGTGCCAGCAGCTTACGCCGTGGAGGGAATTCACCCCTCCACTTT
TRBJ2-1,-,-,TRBV6-2/TRBV6-3,CASSPTRPGEQFF,TGTGCCAGCAGTCCGACTAGACCGGGTGAGCAGTTCTTC
TRBJ2-5,-,once,TRBV18,CASSPRGYPAETQYF,TGTGCCAGCTCACCGCGGGGTTATCCGGCGGAGACCCAGTACTTC
TRBJ1-2,-,-,TRBV6-5,CASRQGRGYGYTF,TGTGCCAGCCGGCAGGGGCGAGGGTATGGCTACACCTTC
TRBJ1-1,TRBD1,-,TRBV10-3,CAISVTGDLEAFF,TGTGCCATCAGTGTCACAGGGGACCTTGAAGCTTTCTTT
TRBJ1-1,-,-,TRBV4-3,CASSHPGLNTEAFF,TGCGCCAGCAGTCACCCGGGACTCAACACTGAAGCTTTCTTT
TRBJ2-1,-,once,TRBV7-9,CASSSVGDSSNEQFF,TGTGCCAGCAGCTCCGTCGGGGACTCTTCAAATGAGCAGTTCTTC
TRBJ1-4,-,-,TRBV18,CASSPPGIANEKLFF,TGTGCCAGCTCACCCCCGGGTATAGCTAATGAAAAACTGTTTTTT
TRBJ2-7,TRBD2,-,TRBV27,CASMTSGRYEQYF,TGTGCCAGCATGACTAGCGGGAGATACGAGCAGTACTTC
TRBJ2-7,-,once,TRBV30,CAWSVTYEQYF,TGTGCCTGGAGTGTCACCTACGAGCAGTACTTC
TRBJ2-5,-,-,TRBV19,CASSPGRGETQYF,TGTGCCAGTAGCCCCGGGCGGGGAGAGACCCAGTACTTC
TRBJ2-1,-,-,TRBV13,CASSLGGGEQFF,TGTGCCAGCAGCTTAGGGGGCGGGGAGCAGTTCTTC
TRBJ2-1,TRBD2,once,TRBV27,CASSLAGGYNEQFF,TGTGCCAGCAGTCTAGCGGGGGGATACAATGAGCAGTTCTTC
TRBJ1-2,-,few,TRBV2,CASSGQSVNYGYTF,TGTGCCAGCAGTGGGCAGTCCGTTAACTATGGCTACACCTTC
TRBJ1-1,-,-,TRBV19,CASSYGGTEAFF,TGTGCCAGTAGCTATGGGGGGACTGAAGCTTTCTTT
TRBJ1-3,-,-,TRBV4-3,CASSQEPGNTIYF,TGCGCCAGCAGCCAGGAGCCGGGAAACACCATATATTTT
TRBJ2-1,TRBD2,few,TRBV18,CASSQLAGDNEQFF,TGTGCCAGCTCACAACTAGCGGGGGACAATGAGCAGTTCTTC
TRBJ1-1,-,-,TRBV6-2/TRBV6-3,CASSYWAKNTEAFF,TGTGCCAGCAGTTACTGGGCGAAGAACACTGAAGCTTTCTTT
TRBJ1-1,-,-,TRBV12-3/TRBV12-4,CASSLVGTEAFF,TGTGCCAGCAGTTTAGTCGGCACTGAAGCTTTCTTT
TRBJ2-3,-,-,TRBV10-2,CASSEPGMIDTQYF,TGCGCCAGCAGTGAACCGGGAATGATAGATACGCAGTATTTT